Listed below are T cell receptor beta chains from one sample, sequenced in a study of T cell responses to AZD1222 COVID-19 vaccine. Clones were sequenced by immunoSEQ multiplex PCR, and TCRdb holds only the in-frame ones, with some missing. Of roughly 130,000 clones listed, 92% were seen once; the top ten hold 1% to 1.3%. Sample: peripheral blood, taken 28 days after the second AZD1222 dose. These receptors were collected from an adult who received the AZD1222 COVID-19 vaccine. CDR3s include the opening cysteine and the closing phenylalanine or tryptophan. D genes are given only for firm matches. Clone sizes are given selectively: once, few, many, or a class where the clone is expanded.

J gene: TRBJ2-3; D gene: .; V gene: TRBV10-3; clone size: .; CDR3 DNA: TGTGCCATCAGTGCGGGAGCGCAACCCACAGATACGCAGTATTTT; CDR3 protein: CAISAGAQPTDTQYF
J gene: TRBJ1-6; D gene: TRBD1; V gene: TRBV9; clone size: .; CDR3 DNA: TGTGCCAGCAGCGTAGCTGGACAGGTGAATTCACCCCTCCACTTT; CDR3 protein: CASSVAGQVNSPLHF
J gene: TRBJ1-4; D gene: TRBD1; V gene: TRBV11-3; clone size: .; CDR3 DNA: TGTGCCAGCAGCCCTGGACAGACAGGGGCGGAAAAACTGTTTTTT; CDR3 protein: CASSPGQTGAEKLFF
J gene: TRBJ1-6; D gene: .; V gene: TRBV2; clone size: .; CDR3 DNA: TGTGCCAGCAGGGGCGGTCATGGCAATTCACCCCTCCACTTT; CDR3 protein: CASRGGHGNSPLHF
J gene: TRBJ2-2; D gene: .; V gene: TRBV12-3/TRBV12-4; clone size: once; CDR3 DNA: TGTGCCAGCAACGAAGACACCGGGGAGCTGTTTTTT; CDR3 protein: CASNEDTGELFF
J gene: TRBJ2-1; D gene: .; V gene: TRBV29-1; clone size: .; CDR3 DNA: TGCAGCGTTGGGCGTGTTAGTGAGCAGTTCTTC; CDR3 protein: CSVGRVSEQFF
J gene: TRBJ1-2; D gene: TRBD1; V gene: TRBV5-1; clone size: .; CDR3 DNA: TGCGCCAGCAGCTTGGAGGGGGCGCTCTGGGGTGGCTACACCTTC; CDR3 protein: CASSLEGALWGGYTF
J gene: TRBJ2-5; D gene: TRBD1; V gene: TRBV25-1; clone size: many; CDR3 DNA: TGTGCCAGCAGTGAGCGACAGGGGGTTGAGACCCAGTACTTC; CDR3 protein: CASSERQGVETQYF
J gene: TRBJ2-1; D gene: TRBD2; V gene: TRBV6-5; clone size: once; CDR3 DNA: TGTGCCAGCAGTTACACTAGCGGGAGAAGGAATGAGCAGTTCTTC; CDR3 protein: CASSYTSGRRNEQFF
J gene: TRBJ2-2; D gene: .; V gene: TRBV4-1; clone size: .; CDR3 DNA: TGCGCCAGCAGCCGAGAGAACACCGGGGAGCTGTTTTTT; CDR3 protein: CASSRENTGELFF
J gene: TRBJ2-7; D gene: TRBD1; V gene: TRBV7-9; clone size: .; CDR3 DNA: TGTGCCAGCAGCTTTAGTGCCGGGACAGGGAGCTCCTACGAGCAGTACTTC; CDR3 protein: CASSFSAGTGSSYEQYF
J gene: TRBJ1-4; D gene: TRBD1; V gene: TRBV5-6; clone size: .; CDR3 DNA: TGTGCCAGCAGCCTACAGGGGGGAAATGAAAAACTGTTTTTT; CDR3 protein: CASSLQGGNEKLFF
J gene: TRBJ2-1; D gene: TRBD2; V gene: TRBV6-4; clone size: .; CDR3 DNA: TGTGCCAGCAGTGAAGGGACTAGCGGGAGCAATGAGCAGTTCTTC; CDR3 protein: CASSEGTSGSNEQFF
J gene: TRBJ2-7; D gene: .; V gene: TRBV23-1; clone size: once; CDR3 DNA: TGCGCCAGCAGTAAGGGGCGGTCCGTTCGGTACTTC; CDR3 protein: CASSKGRSVRYF
J gene: TRBJ2-2; D gene: TRBD2; V gene: TRBV15; clone size: .; CDR3 DNA: TGTGCCACCAGCAGAGTACCCAGACTAGCGTTTGAGAACACCGGGGAGCTGTTTTTT; CDR3 protein: CATSRVPRLAFENTGELFF
J gene: TRBJ1-2; D gene: .; V gene: TRBV12-3/TRBV12-4; clone size: .; CDR3 DNA: TGTGCCAGCAGTTTAAGGGATCTGGGCTACACCTTC; CDR3 protein: CASSLRDLGYTF
J gene: TRBJ2-1; D gene: .; V gene: TRBV10-3; clone size: .; CDR3 DNA: TGTGCCATCACCACATCGGGTGAGCAGTTCTTC; CDR3 protein: CAITTSGEQFF
J gene: TRBJ2-5; D gene: .; V gene: TRBV2; clone size: .; CDR3 DNA: TGTGCCAGCAGTGCAATCTCCCGACGGGAGACCCAGTACTTC; CDR3 protein: CASSAISRRETQYF
J gene: TRBJ2-3; D gene: TRBD2; V gene: TRBV29-1; clone size: .; CDR3 DNA: TGCAGCGTTGAGAGCGGGGCCACAGATACGCAGTATTTT; CDR3 protein: CSVESGATDTQYF
J gene: TRBJ1-1; D gene: TRBD1; V gene: TRBV9; clone size: .; CDR3 DNA: TGTGCCAGCAGCGCAGGGGACAGTATGAACACTGAAGCTTTCTTT; CDR3 protein: CASSAGDSMNTEAFF
J gene: TRBJ2-2; D gene: TRBD2; V gene: TRBV6-6; clone size: .; CDR3 DNA: TGTGCCAGCATAGGACTAGCGGGGAACGGGGAGCTGTTTTTT; CDR3 protein: CASIGLAGNGELFF
J gene: TRBJ2-7; D gene: TRBD2; V gene: TRBV18; clone size: .; CDR3 DNA: TGTGCCAGCTCACCACATGGGGGGGGACTAGCGGGAGGAAACGAGCAGTACTTC; CDR3 protein: CASSPHGGGLAGGNEQYF
J gene: TRBJ1-6; D gene: .; V gene: TRBV30; clone size: .; CDR3 DNA: TGTGCCTGGAGTCACTCAAGCCGGGGTCATAATTCACCCCTCCACTTT; CDR3 protein: CAWSHSSRGHNSPLHF
J gene: TRBJ1-3; D gene: .; V gene: TRBV5-1; clone size: .; CDR3 DNA: TGCGCCAGCTCCCAGACGGGGGTAGGAAACACCATATATTTT; CDR3 protein: CASSQTGVGNTIYF
J gene: TRBJ1-6; D gene: TRBD1; V gene: TRBV9; clone size: .; CDR3 DNA: TGTGCCAGCAGCGCTCGGACAGGTAATTCACCCCTCCACTTT; CDR3 protein: CASSARTGNSPLHF
J gene: TRBJ1-1; D gene: .; V gene: TRBV7-2; clone size: .; CDR3 DNA: TGTGCCAGCAGCTTAGACACCTACACTGAAGCTTTCTTT; CDR3 protein: CASSLDTYTEAFF
J gene: TRBJ2-2; D gene: .; V gene: TRBV27; clone size: .; CDR3 DNA: TGTGCCAGCAGTTTATACGCGGGGACTAACACCGGGGAGCTGTTTTTT; CDR3 protein: CASSLYAGTNTGELFF
J gene: TRBJ1-6; D gene: .; V gene: TRBV21-1; clone size: .; CDR3 DNA: TGTGCCAGCAGCAAAGCGTATCGGGACAGAACAGGCTCACCCCTCCACTTT; CDR3 protein: CASSKAYRDRTGSPLHF
J gene: TRBJ2-3; D gene: .; V gene: TRBV18; clone size: .; CDR3 DNA: TGTGCCAGCTCCCCCAGGGAAGGCACAGATACGCAGTATTTT; CDR3 protein: CASSPREGTDTQYF
J gene: TRBJ2-1; D gene: TRBD2; V gene: TRBV12-5; clone size: .; CDR3 DNA: TGTGCTAGTGGTTTGGTTCTAGCGGGGGGGCCTCGGGATGAGCAGTTCTTC; CDR3 protein: CASGLVLAGGPRDEQFF
J gene: TRBJ1-2; D gene: .; V gene: TRBV13; clone size: .; CDR3 DNA: TGTGCCAGCAGCCTCAACGGTCTTTTAGGGGACTATGGCTACACCTTT; CDR3 protein: CASSLNGLLGDYGYTF
J gene: TRBJ1-1; D gene: .; V gene: TRBV6-5; clone size: .; CDR3 DNA: TGTGCCAGCACGGGGGGGTATCACACTGAAGCTTTCTTT; CDR3 protein: CASTGGYHTEAFF